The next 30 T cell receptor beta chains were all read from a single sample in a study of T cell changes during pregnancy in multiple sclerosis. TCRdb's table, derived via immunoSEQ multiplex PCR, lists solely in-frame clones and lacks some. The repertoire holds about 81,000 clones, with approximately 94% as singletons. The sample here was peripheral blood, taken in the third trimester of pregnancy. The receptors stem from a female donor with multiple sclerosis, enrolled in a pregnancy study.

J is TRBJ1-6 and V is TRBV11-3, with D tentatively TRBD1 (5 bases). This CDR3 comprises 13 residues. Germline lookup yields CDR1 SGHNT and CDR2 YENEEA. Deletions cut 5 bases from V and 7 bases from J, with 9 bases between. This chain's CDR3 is CASSLGPNSPLHF. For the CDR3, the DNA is TGTGCCAGCAGCCTGGGGCCAAATTCACCCCTCCACTTT. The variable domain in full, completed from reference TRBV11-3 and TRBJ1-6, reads EAGVVQSPRYKIIEKKQPVAFWCNPISGHNTLYWYLQNLGQGPELLIRYENEEAVDDSQLPKDRFSAERLKGVDSTLKIQPAELGDSAVYLCASSLGPNSPLHFGNGTRLTVT.

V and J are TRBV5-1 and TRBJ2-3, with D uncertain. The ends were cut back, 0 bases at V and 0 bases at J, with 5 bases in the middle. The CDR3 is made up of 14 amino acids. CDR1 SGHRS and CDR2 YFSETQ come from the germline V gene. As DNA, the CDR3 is TGCGCCAGCAGCTTGGTGGGCAGCACAGATACGCAGTATTTT. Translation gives CASSLVGSTDTQYF.

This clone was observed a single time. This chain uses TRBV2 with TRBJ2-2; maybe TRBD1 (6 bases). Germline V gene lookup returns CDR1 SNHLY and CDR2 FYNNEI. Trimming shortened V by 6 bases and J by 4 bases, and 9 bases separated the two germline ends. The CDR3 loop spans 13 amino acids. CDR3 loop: CASRADSTGELFF. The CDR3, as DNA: TGTGCCAGCAGAGCGGACAGCACCGGGGAGCTGTTTTTT.

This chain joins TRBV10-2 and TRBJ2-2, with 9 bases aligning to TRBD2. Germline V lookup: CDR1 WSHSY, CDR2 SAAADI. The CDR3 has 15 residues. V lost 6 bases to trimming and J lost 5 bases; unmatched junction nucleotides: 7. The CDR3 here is CASRGGAGGTGELFF. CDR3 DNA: TGCGCCAGCAGGGGCGGAGCGGGGGGTACCGGGGAGCTGTTTTTT.

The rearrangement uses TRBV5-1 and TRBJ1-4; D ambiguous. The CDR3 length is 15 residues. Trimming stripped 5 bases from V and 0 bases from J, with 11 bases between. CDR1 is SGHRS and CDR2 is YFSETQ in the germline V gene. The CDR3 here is CASRPESTTNEKLFF. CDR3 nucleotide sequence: TGCGCCAGCAGGCCCGAGTCCACAACTAATGAAAAACTGTTTTTT.

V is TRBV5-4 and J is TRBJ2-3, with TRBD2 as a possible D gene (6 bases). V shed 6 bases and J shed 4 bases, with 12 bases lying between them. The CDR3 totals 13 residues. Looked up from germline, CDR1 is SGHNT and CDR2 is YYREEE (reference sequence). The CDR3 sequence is CASTSRGADTQYF. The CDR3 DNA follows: TGTGCCAGCACGTCCCGCGGGGCAGATACGCAGTATTTT. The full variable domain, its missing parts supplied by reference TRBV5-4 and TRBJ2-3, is ETGVTQSPTHLIKTRGQQVTLRCSSQSGHNTVSWYQQALGQGPQFIFQYYREEENGRGNFPPRFSGLQFPNYSSELNVNALELDDSALYLCASTSRGADTQYFGPGTRLTVL.

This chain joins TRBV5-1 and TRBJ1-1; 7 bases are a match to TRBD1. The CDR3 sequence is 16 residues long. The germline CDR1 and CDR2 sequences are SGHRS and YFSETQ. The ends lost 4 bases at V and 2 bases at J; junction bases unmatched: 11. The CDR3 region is CASSPRPRDSNTEAFF. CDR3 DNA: TGCGCCAGCAGCCCAAGACCCCGGGACAGTAACACTGAAGCTTTCTTT.

CDR3: CASSLGQNTEAFF. As DNA, the CDR3 is TGTGCCAGCAGCTTAGGGCAGAACACTGAAGCTTTCTTT. The chain has TRBV11-2 and TRBJ1-1, with D unresolved. CDR3 length: 13 residues. V was trimmed by 1 base and J by 1 base, leaving 4 bases between them. Germline CDR1 and CDR2: SGHAT and FQNNGV.

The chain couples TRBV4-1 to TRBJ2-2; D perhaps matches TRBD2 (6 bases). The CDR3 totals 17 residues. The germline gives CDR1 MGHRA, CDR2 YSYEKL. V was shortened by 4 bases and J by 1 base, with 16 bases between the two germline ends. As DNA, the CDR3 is TGCGCCAGCAGCCTACATCACGGGGGAATGAACACCGGGGAGCTGTTTTTT. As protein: CASSLHHGGMNTGELFF.

The CDR3 DNA sequence: TGCGCCAGCAGCTTGGGGGCCACTGGGGCCAACGTCCTGACTTTC. Protein sequence: CASSLGATGANVLTF. V and J are TRBV5-1 and TRBJ2-6; no clear D. Between the trimmed V and J ends, which lost 0 bases and 2 bases, there was a span of 6 bases. The germline CDR1 and CDR2 sequences are SGHRS and YFSETQ. The CDR3 is 15 residues long.

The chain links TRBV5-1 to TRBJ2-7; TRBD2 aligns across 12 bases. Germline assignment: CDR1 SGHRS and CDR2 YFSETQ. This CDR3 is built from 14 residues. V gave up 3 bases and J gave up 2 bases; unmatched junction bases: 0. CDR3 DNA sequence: TGCGCCAGCAGCTCTAGCGGGGGGGCCTACGAGCAGTACTTC. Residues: CASSSSGGAYEQYF.

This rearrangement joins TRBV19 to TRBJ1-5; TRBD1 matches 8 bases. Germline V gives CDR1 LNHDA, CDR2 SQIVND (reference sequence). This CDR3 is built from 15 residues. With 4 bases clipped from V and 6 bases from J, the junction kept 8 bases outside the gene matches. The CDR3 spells CASSTGRGLGQPQHF. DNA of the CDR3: TGTGCCAGTAGTACGGGCAGGGGGCTGGGTCAGCCCCAGCATTTT.

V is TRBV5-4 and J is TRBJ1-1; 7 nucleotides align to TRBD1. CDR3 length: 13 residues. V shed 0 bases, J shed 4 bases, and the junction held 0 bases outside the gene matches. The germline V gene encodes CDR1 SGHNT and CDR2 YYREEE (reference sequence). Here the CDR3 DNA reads TGTGCCAGCAGCTTGGACAGGGGCACTGAAGCTTTCTTT. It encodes CASSLDRGTEAFF.

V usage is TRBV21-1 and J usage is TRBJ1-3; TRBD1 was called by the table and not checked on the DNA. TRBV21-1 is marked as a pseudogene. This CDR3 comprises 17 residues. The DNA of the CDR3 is TGTGCCAGCAGCAAAATTGAGGGACAGGGAACTGGAAACACCATATATTTT. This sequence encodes CASSKIEGQGTGNTIYF.

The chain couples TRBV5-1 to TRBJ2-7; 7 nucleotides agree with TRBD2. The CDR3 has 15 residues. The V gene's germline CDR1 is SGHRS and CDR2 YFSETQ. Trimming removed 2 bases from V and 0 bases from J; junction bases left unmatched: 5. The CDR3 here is CASSLTGTNSYEQYF. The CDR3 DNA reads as TGCGCCAGCAGCTTAACCGGGACTAACTCCTACGAGCAGTACTTC.

Here the CDR3 DNA reads TGTGCCAGCAGTTGGGGGGGACACACTGAAGCTTTCTTT. Translation gives CASSWGGHTEAFF. The chain recombines TRBV7-6 with TRBJ1-1; a possible D gene is TRBD1 (5 bases). Germline CDR1 SGHVS, CDR2 FNYEAQ. The CDR3 extends over 13 amino acids. V lost 6 bases, J lost 3 bases, and 11 bases lay in between.

The CDR3 loop is CASSIGASGYTF. The DNA of the CDR3 is TGTGCCAGTAGTATTGGGGCTTCTGGCTACACCTTC. The chain joins TRBV19 to TRBJ1-2; weak D call: TRBD1 (5 bases). V was clipped by 3 bases and J by 7 bases, with 9 bases between them. CDR1 is LNHDA, CDR2 SQIVND, per germline (reference sequence). This CDR3 contains 12 residues.

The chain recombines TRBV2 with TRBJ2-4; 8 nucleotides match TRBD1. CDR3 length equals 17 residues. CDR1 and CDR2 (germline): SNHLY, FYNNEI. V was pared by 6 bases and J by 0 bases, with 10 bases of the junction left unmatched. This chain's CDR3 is CASSQPRQGLAKNIQYF. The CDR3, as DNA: TGTGCCAGCAGCCAACCCAGACAGGGGCTAGCCAAAAACATTCAGTACTTC.

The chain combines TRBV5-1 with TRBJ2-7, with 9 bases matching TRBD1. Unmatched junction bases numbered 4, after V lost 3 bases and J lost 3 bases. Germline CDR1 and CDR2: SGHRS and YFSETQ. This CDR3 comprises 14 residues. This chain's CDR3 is CASSSGTGHYEQYF. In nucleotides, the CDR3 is TGCGCCAGCAGCTCCGGGACAGGGCACTACGAGCAGTACTTC.

Here the CDR3 reads CASSEGTWDIDEQYF. The CDR3 coding sequence is TGTGCCAGCAGCGAAGGAACATGGGACATCGACGAGCAGTACTTC. This chain connects TRBV14 to TRBJ2-7; perhaps TRBD1 as D (6 bases). The CDR3 sequence is 15 residues long. The V gene's germline CDR1 is SGHDN and CDR2 FVKESK. V was clipped by 5 bases and J by 5 bases, with 19 bases between them.

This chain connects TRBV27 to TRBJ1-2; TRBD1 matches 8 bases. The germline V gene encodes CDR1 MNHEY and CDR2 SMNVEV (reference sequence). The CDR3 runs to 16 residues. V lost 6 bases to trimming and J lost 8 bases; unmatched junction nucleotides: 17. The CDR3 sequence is CASSPTGTGATMGYTF. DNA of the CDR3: TGTGCCAGCAGCCCGACCGGGACAGGCGCTACTATGGGCTACACCTTC.

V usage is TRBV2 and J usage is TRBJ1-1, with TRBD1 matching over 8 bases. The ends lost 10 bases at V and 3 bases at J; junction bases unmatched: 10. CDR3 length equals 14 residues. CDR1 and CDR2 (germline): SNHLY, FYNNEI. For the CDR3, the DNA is TGTGCCACTACGCGACAGACAGGGGACACTGAAGCTTTCTTT. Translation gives CATTRQTGDTEAFF.

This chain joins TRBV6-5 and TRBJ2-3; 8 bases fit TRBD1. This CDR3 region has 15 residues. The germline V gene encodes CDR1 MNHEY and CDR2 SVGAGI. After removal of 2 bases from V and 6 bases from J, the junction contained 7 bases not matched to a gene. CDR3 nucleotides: TGTGCCAGCAGTTACGGGACAGGTGATTGGGATACGCAGTATTTT. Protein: CASSYGTGDWDTQYF.

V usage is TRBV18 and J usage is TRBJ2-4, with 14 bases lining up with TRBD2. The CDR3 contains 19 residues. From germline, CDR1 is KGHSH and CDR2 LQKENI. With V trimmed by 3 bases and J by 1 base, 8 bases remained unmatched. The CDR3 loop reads CASSPRLAGGPEAKNIQYF. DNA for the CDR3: TGTGCCAGCTCACCCAGACTAGCGGGGGGGCCTGAGGCCAAAAACATTCAGTACTTC.

CDR3 nucleotides: TGTGCCTGGAGTAACCCAGGGGGTAACTATGGCTACACCTTC. Translating gives CAWSNPGGNYGYTF. The chain joins TRBV30 to TRBJ1-2; 7 bases map to TRBD1. The CDR3 runs to 14 residues. V gave up 2 bases and J gave up 1 base; unmatched junction bases: 4. Germline V gives CDR1 GTSNPN, CDR2 SVGIG (reference sequence). Full variable domain (remainder filled in from reference TRBV30 and TRBJ1-2): SQTIHQWPATLVQPVGSPLSLECTVEGTSNPNLYWYRQAAGRGLQLLFYSVGIGQISSEVPQNLSASRPQDRQFILSSKKLLLSDSGFYLCAWSNPGGNYGYTFGSGTRLTVV.

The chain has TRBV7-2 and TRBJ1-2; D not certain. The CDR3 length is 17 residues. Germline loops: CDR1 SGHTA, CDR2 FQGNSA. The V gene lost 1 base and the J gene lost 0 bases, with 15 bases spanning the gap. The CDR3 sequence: CASSLGATALTNYGYTF. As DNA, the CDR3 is TGTGCCAGCAGCTTAGGGGCTACGGCCCTAACTAACTATGGCTACACCTTC.

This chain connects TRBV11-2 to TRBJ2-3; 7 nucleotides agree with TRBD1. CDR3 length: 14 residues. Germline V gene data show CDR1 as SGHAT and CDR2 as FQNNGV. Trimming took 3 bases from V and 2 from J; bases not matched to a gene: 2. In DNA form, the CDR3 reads TGTGCCAGCAGCTTGGGACAGTACACAGATACGCAGTATTTT. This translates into CASSLGQYTDTQYF.

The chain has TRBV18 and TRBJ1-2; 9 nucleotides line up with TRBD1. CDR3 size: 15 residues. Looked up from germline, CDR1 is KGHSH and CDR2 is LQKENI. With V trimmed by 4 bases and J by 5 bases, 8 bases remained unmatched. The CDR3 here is CASSLLDRGDYGYTF. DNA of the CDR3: TGTGCCAGCTCACTCTTGGACAGGGGTGATTATGGCTACACCTTC.

The DNA of the CDR3 is TGTGCCAGCAGCAAAAGAGATCAGCCCCAGCATTTT. The encoded protein is CASSKRDQPQHF. The chain couples TRBV28 to TRBJ1-5; D remains unclear. Germline-derived CDR1 and CDR2 are MDHEN and SYDVKM. The length of the CDR3 is 12 residues. Trimming removed 6 bases at V and 5 bases at J, with 8 bases between.

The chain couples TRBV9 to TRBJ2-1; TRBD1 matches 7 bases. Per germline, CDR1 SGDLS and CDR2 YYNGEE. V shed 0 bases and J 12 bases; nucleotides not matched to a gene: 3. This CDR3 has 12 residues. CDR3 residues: CASSVGDSGQFF. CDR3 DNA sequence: TGTGCCAGCAGCGTAGGGGACAGTGGGCAGTTCTTC.